Below are 24 T cell receptor beta chains sequenced from a single sample in a study of neoadjuvant anti-PD-1 for oral cavity cancer (dated by TCRdb to the early 2020s). The library was prepared using the immunoSEQ multiplex PCR assay. TCRdb limited this immuneACCESS table to in-frame rearrangements with V and J called. A share of clones is missing; checked studies link under half to unresolved V genes, and the rest is unexplained. In this sample the table shows more than 50,000 clones, roughly 80% of which occur a single time. Of the sample, roughly 2.6% is held by the ten largest clones. Per the publication, the time point label means: before neoadjuvant nivolumab. This specimen consisted of PBMCs, obtained before nivolumab (anti-PD-1) treatment. These TCRs come from a person between 40 and 80 years old with oral cavity squamous cell carcinoma.

The chain couples TRBV7-6 to TRBJ2-1, with a possible D match to TRBD2 (6 bases). CDR3 size: 13 residues. Between the trimmed V and J ends, which lost 8 bases and 6 bases, there was a span of 14 bases. Germline lookup yields CDR1 SGHVS and CDR2 FNYEAQ. The CDR3 sequence is CASSAGPFNEQFF. CDR3 nucleotides: TGTGCCAGCTCCGCGGGGCCGTTCAATGAGCAGTTCTTC.

The chain joins TRBV2 to TRBJ2-7; TRBD1 aligns across 10 bases. Trimming took 5 bases from V and 0 from J; bases not matched to a gene: 4. The CDR3 is 15 residues long. The germline gives CDR1 SNHLY, CDR2 FYNNEI. CDR3 DNA: TGTGCCAGCAGTCGGGACAGGGGATACTCCTACGAGCAGTACTTC. Translating gives CASSRDRGYSYEQYF.

The rearrangement uses TRBV7-8 and TRBJ1-1; the D gene is possibly TRBD1 (6 bases). With 5 bases removed from V and 3 bases from J, the gap between germline ends came to 16 bases. Germline V gene lookup returns CDR1 SGHVS and CDR2 FQNEAQ. There are 15 residues in the CDR3. CDR3 DNA: TGTGCCAGCAGCCTATACAGGGTCGGTGACACTGAAGCTTTCTTT. Translating gives CASSLYRVGDTEAFF.

V and J are TRBV18 and TRBJ2-4, with a weak D call TRBD1 (6 bases). Germline CDR1 and CDR2: KGHSH and LQKENI. The CDR3 is 14 residues long. V lost 0 bases to trimming and J lost 6 bases, with 9 bases between them. CDR3 in amino acids: CASSPPTDRNIQYF. CDR3 in DNA: TGTGCCAGCTCACCACCGACGGACAGAAACATTCAGTACTTC.

The genes are TRBV6-1 and TRBJ1-5, with 8 bases matching TRBD1. V was clipped by 2 bases and J by 3 bases; unmatched bases: 12. The CDR3 length is 18 residues. Germline values: CDR1 MNHNS, CDR2 SASEGT. DNA of the CDR3: TGTGCCAGCAGTGAATCAAGGTGGACAGGGCTTGCCAATCAGCCCCAGCATTTT. Its protein product is CASSESRWTGLANQPQHF.

The chain recombines TRBV5-6 with TRBJ1-2, with D perhaps TRBD1 (6 bases). Germline loops: CDR1 SGHDT, CDR2 YYEEEE. The CDR3 has 15 amino acids. V lost 4 bases and J lost 4, with 17 bases in between. The CDR3 DNA sequence: TGTGCCAGCAGCCCGAGGGCAGGGGTGGGCTATGGCTACACCTTC. It translates to CASSPRAGVGYGYTF.

The V gene is TRBV6-5, the J gene TRBJ2-7; D is undetermined. Trimming pared 5 bases from V and 5 bases from J, leaving 7 bases between. Looked up from germline, CDR1 is MNHEY and CDR2 is SVGAGI. This CDR3 contains 11 residues. For the CDR3, the DNA is TGTGCCAGCAGTCGTTACAACGAGCAGTACTTC. Protein sequence: CASSRYNEQYF.

This clone was observed a single time. This chain connects TRBV5-6 to TRBJ1-1; no firm D call. The CDR3 length is 11 residues. Germline V gene data show CDR1 as SGHDT and CDR2 as YYEEEE. V was clipped by 8 bases and J by 3 bases, with 8 bases between them. The CDR3 nucleotides are TGTGCCAGTCGCGGTGACACTGAAGCTTTCTTT. It codes for CASRGDTEAFF.

Only one count was recorded for this clone. The V gene is TRBV6-5, the J gene TRBJ1-1, with D unclear. The germline gives CDR1 MNHEY, CDR2 SVGAGI. The CDR3 consists of 12 residues. Trimming stripped 6 bases from V and 5 bases from J, with 10 bases between. The CDR3 DNA reads TGTGCCAGCAGCCGGGGTAGGACTGAAGCTTTCTTT. This sequence encodes CASSRGRTEAFF.

The chain recombines TRBV7-6 with TRBJ1-6; D not certain. V dropped 2 bases and J dropped 14 bases, with 22 bases sitting between them. This CDR3 spans 16 amino acids. Germline V gene lookup returns CDR1 SGHVS and CDR2 FNYEAQ. CDR3 coding DNA: TGTGCCAGCAGCTTATTAGGTGGGAACCCCCCTACGGCCCTCCACTTT. This translates into CASSLLGGNPPTALHF.

The rearrangement links TRBV5-1 to TRBJ1-1, with 9 bases aligning to TRBD1. This CDR3 has 18 residues. The V and J ends lost 4 bases and 4 bases, in that order; junction bases with no gene match: 17. Germline-derived CDR1 and CDR2 are SGHRS and YFSETQ. The CDR3 nucleotides are TGCGCCAGCAGCAAAAACTGGGACAGGGTAAAGGGGGGCACTGAAGCTTTCTTT. The encoded protein is CASSKNWDRVKGGTEAFF.

V gene TRBV27 combines with J gene TRBJ2-1; 9 positions agree with TRBD1. This CDR3 contains 15 residues. The ends lost 5 bases at V and 7 bases at J; junction bases unmatched: 9. Germline loops: CDR1 MNHEY, CDR2 SMNVEV (reference sequence). Written as DNA, the CDR3 is TGTGCCAGCAGTCTACCGGGGACAGGGTCGAATGAGCAGTTCTTC. This gives the protein CASSLPGTGSNEQFF.

V and J are TRBV30 and TRBJ2-5; no clear D. CDR1 and CDR2 from the germline V gene are GTSNPN and SVGIG (reference sequence). The germline V and J ends were trimmed by 2 bases and 3 bases, with 4 bases remaining between them. This CDR3 spans 11 amino acids. DNA for the CDR3: TGTGCCTGGAGTCCCAAAGAGACCCAGTACTTC. Its translation: CAWSPKETQYF.

This CDR3 is CASLRKRAPTGELFF. DNA for the CDR3: TGTGCCAGCCTCAGGAAGCGGGCCCCCACCGGGGAGCTGTTTTTT. The rearrangement uses TRBV6-5 and TRBJ2-2, with D tentatively TRBD2 (6 bases). V dropped 8 bases and J dropped 4 bases, with 17 bases sitting between them. Germline loops: CDR1 MNHEY, CDR2 SVGAGI. The CDR3 runs 15 residues.

This sequence joins TRBV19 and TRBJ2-7; 7 positions agree with TRBD1. This CDR3 has 14 residues. The germline V gene has CDR1 LNHDA and CDR2 SQIVND (reference sequence). V was pared by 10 bases and J by 0 bases, with 9 bases of the junction left unmatched. This CDR3 reads CATGGDLSSYEQYF. CDR3 nucleotide sequence: TGTGCCACAGGGGGAGATTTGAGCTCCTACGAGCAGTACTTC.

The V call is TRBV2, the J call TRBJ2-2, with a weak D call TRBD2 (6 bases). Per germline, CDR1 SNHLY and CDR2 FYNNEI. The V gene lost 8 bases and the J gene lost 6 bases, with 13 bases spanning the gap. This CDR3 is 13 amino acids long. The CDR3 spells CASGTLRAGELFF. The CDR3 DNA reads as TGTGCCAGCGGGACTCTGAGAGCCGGGGAGCTGTTTTTT.

J is TRBJ1-4 and V is TRBV6-1; D not resolved. The germline gives CDR1 MNHNS, CDR2 SASEGT. The CDR3 is made up of 14 amino acids. V shed 6 bases and J shed 0 bases, with 8 bases lying between them. Here the CDR3 reads CASRTEATNEKLFF. DNA for the CDR3: TGTGCCAGCAGAACAGAAGCAACTAATGAAAAACTGTTTTTT.

J is TRBJ1-2 and V is TRBV27; perhaps TRBD1 as D (6 bases). Looked up from germline, CDR1 is MNHEY and CDR2 is SMNVEV (reference sequence). The CDR3 covers 17 residues. The V gene lost 4 bases and the J gene lost 7 bases, with 25 bases spanning the gap. CDR3 bases: TGTGCCAGCAGTTCCCAGCAGGGCCAGGGGTTCTTTGGTGGCTACACCTTC. It encodes CASSSQQGQGFFGGYTF.

This chain connects TRBV12-5 to TRBJ2-7; D gene unclear. The CDR3 is made up of 13 amino acids. Deletions cut 5 bases from V and 3 bases from J, with 11 bases between. The germline V gene has CDR1 LGHNT and CDR2 FRNRAP. The CDR3 coding sequence is TGTGCTAGTGGTCGAGACTTAGACTACGAGCAGTACTTC. Amino acid sequence: CASGRDLDYEQYF.

The J gene is TRBJ2-7, the V gene TRBV2; possibly TRBD2 for D (7 bases). The CDR3 covers 14 residues. Germline V CDR1 and CDR2: SNHLY, FYNNEI. Trimming removed 0 bases at V and 6 bases at J, with 12 bases between. The CDR3 reads CASSEALRGAEQYF. As DNA, the CDR3 is TGTGCCAGCAGTGAAGCGCTTCGGGGGGCCGAGCAGTACTTC.

The chain has TRBV11-2 and TRBJ2-5, with a tentative D call TRBD2 (5 bases). Germline CDR1 is SGHAT and CDR2 is FQNNGV. The CDR3 is 15 amino acids. V dropped 4 bases and J dropped 3 bases, with 15 bases sitting between them. The chain's CDR3 is CASSSAQDWKETQYF. The CDR3 DNA reads as TGTGCCAGCAGCTCCGCCCAGGACTGGAAAGAGACCCAGTACTTC.

In this sample, this clone turned up once. J is TRBJ1-5 and V is TRBV18, with unresolved D. Germline-derived CDR1 and CDR2 are KGHSH and LQKENI. Trimming pared 3 bases from V and 2 bases from J, leaving 14 bases between. This CDR3 region has 16 residues. The CDR3 loop is CASSPGRTFGNQPQHF. Written as DNA, the CDR3 is TGTGCCAGCTCACCTGGCAGGACCTTCGGCAATCAGCCCCAGCATTTT.

The chain uses TRBV5-1 and TRBJ1-1; TRBD1 aligns across 7 bases. This CDR3 is built from 15 residues. The germline gives CDR1 SGHRS, CDR2 YFSETQ. After removal of 4 bases from V and 2 bases from J, the junction contained 8 bases not matched to a gene. CDR3 amino acids: CASSVYTGVNTEAFF. CDR3 nucleotide sequence: TGCGCCAGCAGCGTCTACACAGGGGTCAACACTGAAGCTTTCTTT.

J is TRBJ2-7 and V is TRBV9; TRBD1 matches 7 bases. Trimming cost V 0 bases and J 2 bases; bases outside gene matches: 2. CDR1 is SGDLS, CDR2 YYNGEE, per germline. The CDR3 loop spans 14 amino acids. CDR3 DNA: TGTGCCAGCAGCGTAGGGGGGACAGCCTACGAGCAGTACTTC. Protein sequence: CASSVGGTAYEQYF.